The source of this T cell receptor (beta chain) is a study of blood T cells in healthy people across ages. In germline, CDR1 is SGHTA, CDR2 FQGNSA. J lost 4 bases, V lost 6 bases, and 3 bases had no gene match. CDR3 length: 13 residues. Next came a second PCR, run for roughly 6 to 11 cycles, which used a sample-barcoded 5' primer along with a J-beta primer mix. TCRdb itself ran the 5' RACE reads through MiXCR, one entry per CDR3 protein. Of about 1.7 million distinct CDR3 sequences listed, 28% were seen once; the top ten hold 7.7%. A few counts support this clonotype. Its antigen is not identified. Study-wide results and caveats: Estimates based on one million T cells were treated as lower bounds.

This clonotype originated in a woman younger than 45 in good health. The material sequenced was blood. The rearrangement joins TRBV7-2 to TRBJ1-3; 7 positions match TRBD1. The CDR3: CASSLGQGNTIYF. Here the CDR3 DNA reads TGTGCCAGCAGTTTGGGACAGGGAAACACCATATATTTT.